This T cell receptor beta chain was identified during a study of cytotoxic CD8 clonotypes in ibrutinib-treated CLL. Study at large: The patient breakdown showed around 10 relapsed/refractory and about 16 treatment-naive cases, with approximately 18 IGHV unmutated.

Depth targeted 1 in 200,000 to 1 in 1 million T cells, averaging approximately 10x coverage per clonotype. Only in-frame clones appear in the TCRdb table, and some are missing; sequencing was by immunoSEQ multiplex PCR. Of about 50,000 clones detected, roughly 58% appear once; the ten largest clones hold under 30%. The CDR3 covers 19 residues. V gave up 4 bases and J gave up 0 bases; unmatched junction bases: 14. From germline, CDR1 is SNHLY and CDR2 FYNNEI. This TCR derives from a human donor with chronic lymphocytic leukemia. Sequencing used PBMCs, obtained at disease progression, from a patient treated with ibrutinib. This chain joins TRBV2 and TRBJ1-3, with 8 bases matching TRBD1. Here the CDR3 reads CASSVLDRAEINSGNTIYF. For the CDR3, the DNA is TGTGCCAGCAGTGTTTTGGACAGGGCGGAAATTAACTCTGGAAACACCATATATTTT.